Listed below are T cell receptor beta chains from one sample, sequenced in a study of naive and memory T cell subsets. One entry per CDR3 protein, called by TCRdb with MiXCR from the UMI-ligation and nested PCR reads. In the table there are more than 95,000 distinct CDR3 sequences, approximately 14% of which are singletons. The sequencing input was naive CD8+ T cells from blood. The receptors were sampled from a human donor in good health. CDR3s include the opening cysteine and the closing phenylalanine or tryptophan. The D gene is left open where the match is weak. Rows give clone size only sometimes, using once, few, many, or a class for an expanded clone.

cdr3_nt: TGCGCCAGCAGCCAAGATGGGACTAGCGGGAGTTGGTCCTACAATGAGCAGTTCTTC
cdr3_aa: CASSQDGTSGSWSYNEQFF
v_call: TRBV4-3
clone_size: few
d_call: TRBD2
j_call: TRBJ2-1

cdr3_nt: TGTGCCAGCAGCTATAGCGGTCGCGGTGAGCAGTTCTTC
cdr3_aa: CASSYSGRGEQFF
v_call: TRBV7-9
clone_size: -
d_call: -
j_call: TRBJ2-1

cdr3_nt: TGTGCCAGCAGCTTAGTCCCCACTAGCGAAGAGACCCAGTACTTC
cdr3_aa: CASSLVPTSEETQYF
v_call: TRBV11-2
clone_size: few
d_call: TRBD2
j_call: TRBJ2-5

cdr3_nt: TGTGCCAGCAGGACGACAGGGACCTATGGCTACACCTTC
cdr3_aa: CASRTTGTYGYTF
v_call: TRBV28
clone_size: few
d_call: TRBD1
j_call: TRBJ1-2

cdr3_nt: TGTGCCAGCAGCGTAGTCGAGACCCCGGGCACTGAAGCTTTCTTT
cdr3_aa: CASSVVETPGTEAFF
v_call: TRBV9
clone_size: few
d_call: -
j_call: TRBJ1-1

cdr3_nt: TGTGCCAGCAGCCCACGACAGAGGGAAGAGACCCAGTACTTC
cdr3_aa: CASSPRQREETQYF
v_call: TRBV7-8
clone_size: -
d_call: -
j_call: TRBJ2-5

cdr3_nt: TGCAGCGTTGAAGGGGGGGGCGCGACAGGCTACACCTTC
cdr3_aa: CSVEGGGATGYTF
v_call: TRBV29-1
clone_size: few
d_call: -
j_call: TRBJ1-2

cdr3_nt: TGTGCCAGCAGACAAGAAAGACTTAATTCACCCCTCCACTTT
cdr3_aa: CASRQERLNSPLHF
v_call: TRBV7-9
clone_size: many
d_call: -
j_call: TRBJ1-6

cdr3_nt: TGCGCCAGCAGCCAAGCGGCGGGTGGGGCCAACGTCCTGACTTTC
cdr3_aa: CASSQAAGGANVLTF
v_call: TRBV4-3
clone_size: -
d_call: -
j_call: TRBJ2-6

cdr3_nt: TGTGCCAGCAGTTTATCGACAGGGGCGGATGAAGCTTTCTTT
cdr3_aa: CASSLSTGADEAFF
v_call: TRBV27
clone_size: few
d_call: TRBD1
j_call: TRBJ1-1

cdr3_nt: TGTGCCAGCAGCTCTTGGGAGACAGGGACGGCAGAGACCCAGTACTTC
cdr3_aa: CASSSWETGTAETQYF
v_call: TRBV11-2
clone_size: -
d_call: TRBD1
j_call: TRBJ2-5

cdr3_nt: TGTGCCAGCAGCTTATCTACAGACCCAGGGACCCAGTACTTC
cdr3_aa: CASSLSTDPGTQYF
v_call: TRBV7-3
clone_size: many
d_call: -
j_call: TRBJ2-5

cdr3_nt: TGTGCCAGCAGCTTGCCCCAAGTCAGGCCAGATACGCAGTATTTT
cdr3_aa: CASSLPQVRPDTQYF
v_call: TRBV5-6
clone_size: few
d_call: -
j_call: TRBJ2-3

cdr3_nt: TGTGCCAGCAGTTCCGGACTATCAGGGGAGGAGACCCAGTACTTC
cdr3_aa: CASSSGLSGEETQYF
v_call: TRBV6-5
clone_size: few
d_call: -
j_call: TRBJ2-5

cdr3_nt: TGTGCCAGCTCCCGGTACCAGAACACCGGGGAGCTGTTTTTT
cdr3_aa: CASSRYQNTGELFF
v_call: TRBV11-3
clone_size: few
d_call: -
j_call: TRBJ2-2

cdr3_nt: TGTGCCAGCAGCCCCGACGGATATCAGCCCCAGCATTTT
cdr3_aa: CASSPDGYQPQHF
v_call: TRBV27
clone_size: few
d_call: -
j_call: TRBJ1-5

cdr3_nt: TGTGCCAGCAGCCAAGTTGGAAATGAGCAGTTCTTC
cdr3_aa: CASSQVGNEQFF
v_call: TRBV4-2
clone_size: many
d_call: -
j_call: TRBJ2-1

cdr3_nt: TGTGCCAGCAGTTTTCAGAATCAGCCCCAGCATTTT
cdr3_aa: CASSFQNQPQHF
v_call: TRBV12-3/TRBV12-4
clone_size: many
d_call: -
j_call: TRBJ1-5

cdr3_nt: TGTGCCACCAGCAGAGGAGAAAGACAGGGTAGCACTGAAGCTTTCTTT
cdr3_aa: CATSRGERQGSTEAFF
v_call: TRBV15
clone_size: few
d_call: TRBD1
j_call: TRBJ1-1

cdr3_nt: TGTGCCAGCAGTCTTGGGGACGGGTACAATGAGCAGTTCTTC
cdr3_aa: CASSLGDGYNEQFF
v_call: TRBV6-5
clone_size: many
d_call: -
j_call: TRBJ2-1

cdr3_nt: TGTGCCAGCAGCCCAACCGCCAGCGGGAGAGCTGGTTTCTTT
cdr3_aa: CASSPTASGRAGFF
v_call: TRBV5-5
clone_size: once
d_call: -
j_call: TRBJ1-1

cdr3_nt: TGCAGCGTTGTCCATAGGAGACCAGTGGGAGATACGCAGTATTTT
cdr3_aa: CSVVHRRPVGDTQYF
v_call: TRBV29-1
clone_size: -
d_call: -
j_call: TRBJ2-3

cdr3_nt: TGCGCCAGCAGCTCGGGACTAGCCGCCGAGCAGTACTTC
cdr3_aa: CASSSGLAAEQYF
v_call: TRBV5-1
clone_size: -
d_call: TRBD2
j_call: TRBJ2-7

cdr3_nt: TGTGCCAGCAGTTTAACCTCGGGCCCCCAGCATTTT
cdr3_aa: CASSLTSGPQHF
v_call: TRBV6-6
clone_size: once
d_call: -
j_call: TRBJ1-5

cdr3_nt: TGCAGCGTTCGGGCATACAATGAGCAGTTCTTC
cdr3_aa: CSVRAYNEQFF
v_call: TRBV29-1
clone_size: many
d_call: -
j_call: TRBJ2-1

cdr3_nt: TGTGCCAGCAGCGTAGGGGGCGGCGAGCAGTACTTC
cdr3_aa: CASSVGGGEQYF
v_call: TRBV9
clone_size: many
d_call: -
j_call: TRBJ2-7

cdr3_nt: TGTGCCAGCAGTCCGATATCCGGGGTGAATGAAAAACTGTTTTTT
cdr3_aa: CASSPISGVNEKLFF
v_call: TRBV28
clone_size: many
d_call: -
j_call: TRBJ1-4

cdr3_nt: TGTGCCATCAGTACGAACAGCGAAGAGACCCAGTACTTC
cdr3_aa: CAISTNSEETQYF
v_call: TRBV10-3
clone_size: many
d_call: -
j_call: TRBJ2-5